Presented here are 7 T cell receptor beta chains from one specimen sequenced in a study of coeliac disease. Profiled with immunoSEQ multiplex PCR; TCRdb holds only in-frame clones, not every one. The table includes under 800 clones, 50% to 80% detected once. Sequencing was performed on intraepithelial lymphocytes from the gut. These receptors originate from a man at least 80 years old without celiac disease.

The chain joins TRBV4-1 to TRBJ2-3; tentatively, D is TRBD1 (6 bases). V gave up 1 base and J gave up 2 bases, with 16 bases separating them. Germline V CDR1 and CDR2: MGHRA, YSYEKL. This CDR3 is 17 amino acids long. The CDR3 reads CASSQGQGSANTDTQYF. CDR3 DNA: TGCGCCAGCAGCCAAGGCCAGGGGTCGGCAAACACAGATACGCAGTATTTT.

CDR3 loop: CASRKNLATWHHQPQHF. The DNA of the CDR3 is TGTGCCAGCAGAAAGAACCTAGCTACATGGCATCATCAGCCCCAGCATTTT. V usage is TRBV21-1 and J usage is TRBJ1-5. TRBV21-1 is a pseudogene locus. The CDR3 contains 17 residues.

The chain has TRBV6-6 and TRBJ2-2; 8 bases agree with TRBD1. The CDR3 totals 16 residues. The V gene's germline CDR1 is MNHNY and CDR2 SVGAGI (reference sequence). J gave up 1 base and V 2 bases, and 3 bases lay outside the gene matches. The CDR3 here is CASSYPGTGNTGELFF. Written as DNA, the CDR3 is TGTGCCAGCAGTTACCCTGGGACAGGGAACACCGGGGAGCTGTTTTTT.

This clone is a singleton in its sample. V and J are TRBV6-5 and TRBJ2-3; 7 nucleotides align to TRBD1. The CDR3 spans 15 residues. The V gene end was trimmed by 9 bases and the J gene end by 7 bases; junction bases not matched to a gene: 16. Germline loops: CDR1 MNHEY, CDR2 SVGAGI. CDR3 DNA: TGTGCCAGGTTATCGCCGGGACAGTCATCACATACGCAGTATTTT. Amino acids: CARLSPGQSSHTQYF.

V and J are TRBV27 and TRBJ1-5; 11 bases match TRBD1. The CDR3 length is 17 residues. Per germline, CDR1 MNHEY and CDR2 SMNVEV (reference sequence). With 6 bases clipped from V and 0 bases from J, the junction kept 7 bases outside the gene matches. CDR3 bases: TGTGCCAGCAGGCACGGGACAGGGGGAAATAGCAATCAGCCCCAGCATTTT. Encoded protein: CASRHGTGGNSNQPQHF.

The chain recombines TRBV7-8 with TRBJ1-2, with TRBD1 as a possible D gene (5 bases). Germline CDR1 is SGHVS and CDR2 is FQNEAQ. Trimming cost V 1 base and J 4 bases, with 13 bases left between them. The CDR3 is 15 amino acids. CDR3 coding DNA: TGTGCCAGCAGCTTAGGGTCAGGAGGGGCCTATGGCTACACCTTC. This codes for CASSLGSGGAYGYTF.

The chain carries TRBV2 and TRBJ2-5, with D possibly TRBD2 on 7 matching bases. CDR3 length: 15 amino acids. Trimming shortened V by 6 bases and J by 2 bases, and 16 bases separated the two germline ends. CDR1 SNHLY and CDR2 FYNNEI come from the germline V gene. For the CDR3, the DNA is TGTGCCAGCAGGGAACAGGGAGGGGGGCAAGAGACCCAGTACTTC. Encoded protein: CASREQGGGQETQYF.